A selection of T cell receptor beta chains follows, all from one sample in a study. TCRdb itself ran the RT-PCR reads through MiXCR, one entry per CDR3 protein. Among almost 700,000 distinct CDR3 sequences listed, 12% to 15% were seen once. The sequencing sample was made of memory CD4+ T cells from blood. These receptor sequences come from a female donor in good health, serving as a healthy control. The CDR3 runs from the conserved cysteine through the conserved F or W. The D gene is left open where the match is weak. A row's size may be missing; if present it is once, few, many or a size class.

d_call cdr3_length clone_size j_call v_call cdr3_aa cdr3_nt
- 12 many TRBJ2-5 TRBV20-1 CSASGLQETQYF TGCAGTGCTTCGGGGCTACAAGAGACCCAGTACTTC
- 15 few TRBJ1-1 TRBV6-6 CASSSTGLGGTEAFF TGTGCCAGCAGTTCTACAGGGTTGGGGGGCACTGAAGCTTTCTTT
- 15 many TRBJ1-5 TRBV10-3 CAISEGQEINQPQHF TGTGCCATCAGTGAGGGGCAGGAGATCAATCAGCCCCAGCATTTT
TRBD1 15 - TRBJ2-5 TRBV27 CASSFGTGDPRTQYF TGTGCCAGCAGTTTCGGGACAGGGGATCCGCGGACCCAGTACTTC
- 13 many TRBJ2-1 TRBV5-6 CASSLWRFDEQFF TGTGCCAGCAGCTTGTGGCGGTTCGATGAGCAGTTCTTC
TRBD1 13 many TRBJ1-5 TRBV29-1 CSTRTGDNQPQHF TGCAGCACCCGGACAGGGGACAATCAGCCCCAGCATTTT
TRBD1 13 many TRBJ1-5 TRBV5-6 CASSLDRGTAQHF TGTGCCAGCAGCCTGGACAGGGGAACGGCCCAGCATTTT
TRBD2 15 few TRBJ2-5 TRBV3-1 CASSLNLAGAETQYF TGTGCCAGCAGCCTGAATTTAGCGGGAGCTGAGACCCAGTACTTC
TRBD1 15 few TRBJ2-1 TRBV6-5 CASSGGTGTYNEQFF TGTGCCAGCAGTGGCGGGACAGGGACTTACAATGAGCAGTTCTTC
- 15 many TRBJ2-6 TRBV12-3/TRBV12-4 CASSARGSGANVLTF TGTGCCAGCAGTGCACGTGGCTCTGGGGCCAACGTCCTGACTTTC
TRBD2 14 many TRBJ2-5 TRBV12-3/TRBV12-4 CASTPLAGEETQYF TGCGCCAGCACTCCGCTAGCGGGGGAAGAGACCCAGTACTTC
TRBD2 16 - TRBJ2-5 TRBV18 CASSPPSGQGIQTQYF TGTGCCAGCTCACCCCCTAGCGGTCAAGGGATCCAGACCCAGTACTTC
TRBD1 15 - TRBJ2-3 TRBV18 CASSPLGDRTDTQYF TGTGCCAGCTCACCACTTGGGGACAGAACAGATACGCAGTATTTT
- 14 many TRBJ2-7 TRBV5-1 CASSLGVGPYEQYF TGCGCCAGCAGCTTGGGGGTGGGGCCCTACGAGCAGTACTTC
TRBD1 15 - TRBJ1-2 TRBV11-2 CASSLASQGAYGYTF TGTGCCAGCAGCTTAGCTTCCCAGGGGGCCTATGGCTACACCTTC
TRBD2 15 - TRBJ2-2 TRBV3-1 CASSRGLAGVGELFF TGTGCCAGCAGCCGAGGACTAGCCGGAGTCGGGGAGCTGTTTTTT
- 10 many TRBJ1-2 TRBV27 CASNSDGYTF TGTGCCAGCAATAGTGACGGCTACACCTTC
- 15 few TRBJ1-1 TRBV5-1 CASSLSTTPNTEAFF TGCGCCAGCAGCTTGAGTACAACGCCGAACACTGAAGCTTTCTTT
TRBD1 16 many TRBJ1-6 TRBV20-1 CSARDWETGGNSPLHF TGCAGTGCTAGAGATTGGGAGACAGGGGGGAATTCACCCCTCCACTTT
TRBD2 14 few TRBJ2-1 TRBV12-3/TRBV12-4 CAVPSGLTNNEQFF TGTGCCGTTCCATCGGGACTAACAAACAATGAGCAGTTCTTC
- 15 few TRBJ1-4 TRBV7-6 CASSLVGLRTEKLFF TGTGCCAGCAGCTTAGTAGGCCTACGGACAGAAAAACTGTTTTTT
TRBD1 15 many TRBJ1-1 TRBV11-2 CASSLLTGTNTEAFF TGTGCCAGCAGCCTTTTGACAGGGACGAACACTGAAGCTTTCTTT
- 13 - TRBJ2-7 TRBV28 CASNDDRLMEQYF TGTGCCAGCAATGATGACAGACTTATGGAGCAGTACTTC
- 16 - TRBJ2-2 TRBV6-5 CASSYRAGADTGELFF TGTGCCAGCAGTTACAGGGCAGGGGCGGACACCGGGGAGCTGTTTTTT
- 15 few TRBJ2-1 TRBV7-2 CASSFAESQYNEQFF TGTGCCAGCAGCTTCGCGGAAAGCCAATACAATGAGCAGTTCTTC
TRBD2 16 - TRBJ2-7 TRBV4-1 CASSLGTSGSAYEQYF TGCGCCAGCAGCCTTGGGACTAGCGGGAGCGCGTACGAGCAGTACTTC
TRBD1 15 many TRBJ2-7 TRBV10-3 CAISVDRVERNEQYF TGTGCCATCAGTGTGGACAGGGTGGAAAGGAACGAGCAGTACTTC
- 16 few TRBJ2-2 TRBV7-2 CASSGAGQINTGELFF TGTGCCAGCAGCGGCGCCGGACAGATTAACACCGGGGAGCTGTTTTTT
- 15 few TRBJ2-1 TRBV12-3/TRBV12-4 CASSFDGGSYNEQFF TGTGCCAGCAGTTTTGACGGGGGCTCCTACAATGAGCAGTTCTTC
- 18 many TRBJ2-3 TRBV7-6 CASSLLPGLVESTDTQYF TGTGCCAGCAGCTTACTCCCAGGGCTAGTTGAAAGCACAGATACGCAGTATTTT
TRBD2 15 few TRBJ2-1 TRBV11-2 CASSLELAGAHEQFF TGTGCCAGCAGCTTAGAACTAGCGGGAGCCCATGAGCAGTTCTTC